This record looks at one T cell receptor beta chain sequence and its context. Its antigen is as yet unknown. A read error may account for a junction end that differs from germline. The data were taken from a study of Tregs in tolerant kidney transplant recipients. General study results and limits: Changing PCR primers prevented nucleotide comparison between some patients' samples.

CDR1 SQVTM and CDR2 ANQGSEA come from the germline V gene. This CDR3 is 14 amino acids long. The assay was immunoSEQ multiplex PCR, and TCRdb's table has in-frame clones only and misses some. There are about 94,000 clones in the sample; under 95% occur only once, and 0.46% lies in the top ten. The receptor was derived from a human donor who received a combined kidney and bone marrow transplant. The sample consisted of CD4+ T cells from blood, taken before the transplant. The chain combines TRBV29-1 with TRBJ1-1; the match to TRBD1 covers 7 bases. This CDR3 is CSVEGGVGPTEAFF. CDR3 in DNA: TGCAGCGTAGAAGGGGGCGTAGGGCCCACTGAAGCTTTCTTT.